This entry features one TCR beta chain sequence. The sample belongs to a study of long-term antiretroviral therapy in people with HIV. In the study overall: Collection dates of the earliest samples fall about a decade before the 2015 immediate-ART recommendation.

Investigators performed immunoSEQ version v3.0 at survey level. Assay used: immunoSEQ multiplex PCR; TCRdb lists only in-frame clones, some missing. The table has around 43,000 clones, approximately 94% seen once. V dropped 1 base and J dropped 4 bases, with 8 bases sitting between them. CDR1 and CDR2 from the germline V gene are SGHVS and FNYEAQ. The CDR3 covers 14 residues. The source material was unsorted PBMCs, sampled 9 to 9.5 years after starting antiretroviral therapy. The chain is built from TRBV7-6 and TRBJ1-3; no clear D. The sequence derives from a man aged 25 to 40 with HIV. CDR3 sequence (DNA): TGTGCCAGCAGCTTAGGGAGCCCCGGAAACACCATATATTTT. It codes for CASSLGSPGNTIYF.